This TCR beta chain was observed in a study of blood T cell repertoires in COVID-19. Overall study context: The samples span acute and convalescent COVID-19 from the United States, Italy and Spain. Sources were T cells, B-cell-depleted T cells, or PBMCs; the material itself was cDNA or gDNA.

After removal of 4 bases from V and 5 bases from J, the junction contained 7 bases not matched to a gene. Germline CDR1 reads MDHEN; CDR2 reads SYDVKM. The CDR3 is 16 amino acids. The table came from immunoSEQ multiplex PCR; TCRdb's copy has only in-frame clones and leaves some out. The repertoire holds roughly 260,000 clones, approximately 91% seen once, with 2% to 2.5% in the top ten. The source material was peripheral blood. This receptor was identified in a woman between 35 and 50 years old who had recovered from COVID-19. V is TRBV28 and J is TRBJ2-3, with 12 positions matching TRBD2. CDR3 bases: TGTGCCAGCAGTTCAGCGACTAGCGGGGGAGGAGATACGCAGTATTTT. Its protein product is CASSSATSGGGDTQYF.